The present entry profiles one TCR beta chain with its context. What it recognizes is unknown. These data are taken from a study of T cell clonotyping in hematopoietic cell transplantation. As for the study in general: Pretransplant recipient samples were taken after cytoreduction.

Points from the study as a whole: Cells were unsorted, so CD4 and CD8 contributions were not separated. Recipient TCR diversity dropped after transplant; expanded clonotypes rose from day 30 to 180. At the given depth, recipient repertoires were over 97% de novo clonotypes.

Here immunoSEQ multiplex PCR was the method, and the copy in TCRdb shows in-frame clones only, minus some. The top ten hold approximately 5.7% of the sample, which has some 45,000 clones, about four fifths seen once. Documented time point: recipient sample about 28 days before transplant, after cytoreduction. The CDR3 runs to 13 residues. Trimming left V 1 base short and J 5 bases short, with 8 bases between. Per germline, CDR1 MGHDK and CDR2 SYGVNS. The sequencing used peripheral blood mononuclear cells, collected before stem cell transplant. The chain uses TRBV25-1 and TRBJ1-1; D remains unclear. This TCR was recovered from a man in his 60s with myelodysplastic syndrome. Some clones in this sample may be carry-over from other donors' samples. This chain's CDR3 is CASSEFGLTEAFF. DNA for the CDR3: TGTGCCAGCAGTGAATTTGGGTTGACTGAAGCTTTCTTT. Together with reference TRBV25-1 and TRBJ1-1, the CDR3 gives the full variable domain: EADIYQTPRYLVIGTGKKITLECSQTMGHDKMYWYQQDPGMELHLIHYSYGVNSTEKGDLSSESTVSRIRTEHFPLTLESARPSHTSQYLCASSEFGLTEAFFGQGTRLTVV.